These 15 T cell receptor beta chains originate from one sample sequenced in a study of shared clonotypes between healthy human individuals. Libraries were prepared by immunoSEQ multiplex PCR; TCRdb keeps only in-frame clonotypes and omits some of them. This table holds about a million clones, 65% to 75% found once. The sequenced sample consisted of memory CD4+ T cells sorted from blood. Subset in this sample: CD45RA-negative fraction. Receptor source: a man aged 18 to 30 in good health.

A few counts support this clone. The V call is TRBV14, the J call TRBJ2-6; D ambiguous. The CDR3 extends over 15 amino acids. Germline lookup yields CDR1 SGHDN and CDR2 FVKESK. Trimming took 4 bases from V and 2 from J, leaving 9 bases between them. Written as DNA, the CDR3 is TGTGCCAGCAGCCCGGACCAAACTGGGGCCAACGTCCTGACTTTC. This sequence encodes CASSPDQTGANVLTF.

This clone was detected only a few times. The chain employs TRBV5-1 and TRBJ2-7; 11 bases agree with TRBD2. Germline V gene lookup returns CDR1 SGHRS and CDR2 YFSETQ. The CDR3 consists of 14 residues. The V gene end was trimmed by 4 bases and the J gene end by 6 bases; junction bases not matched to a gene: 6. CDR3 nucleotide sequence: TGCGCCAGCAGCCCGGGGACTAGCGGCGGCGAGCAGTACTTC. Its translation is CASSPGTSGGEQYF. Supplemented by reference TRBV5-1 and TRBJ2-7, the full variable domain reads KAGVTQTPRYLIKTRGQQVTLSCSPISGHRSVSWYQQTPGQGLQFLFEYFSETQRNKGNFPGRFSGRQFSNSRSEMNVSTLELGDSALYLCASSPGTSGGEQYFGPGTRLTVT.

This chain links TRBV7-9 with TRBJ2-1; D not resolved. Trimming stripped 2 bases from V and 2 bases from J, with 10 bases between. The germline V gene has CDR1 SEHNR and CDR2 FQNEAQ (reference sequence). CDR3 length equals 15 residues. Here the CDR3 DNA reads TGTGCCAGCAGCTTATCGGCGGAGCCCTACAATGAGCAGTTCTTC. Translated: CASSLSAEPYNEQFF.

This chain joins TRBV18 and TRBJ1-2; the D gene is possibly TRBD1 (6 bases). CDR1 and CDR2 from the germline V gene are KGHSH and LQKENI. V lost 2 bases and J 4 bases, leaving 11 bases between the germline ends. The CDR3 covers 14 residues. CDR3 amino acids: CASSPNGGGYGYTF. CDR3 in DNA: TGTGCCAGCTCACCAAACGGGGGCGGCTATGGCTACACCTTC.

The V gene is TRBV6-5, the J gene TRBJ2-5, with unresolved D. CDR1 is MNHEY and CDR2 is SVGAGI in the germline V gene. The germline V and J ends were trimmed by 8 bases and 4 bases, with 14 bases remaining between them. This CDR3 has 13 residues. The CDR3 sequence is CASFPWKGETQYF. CDR3 DNA: TGTGCCAGCTTCCCCTGGAAGGGAGAGACCCAGTACTTC.

The chain uses TRBV11-2 and TRBJ2-5; maybe TRBD2 (6 bases). Trimming removed 0 bases from V and 2 bases from J, with 13 bases in between. The germline V gene has CDR1 SGHAT and CDR2 FQNNGV. The CDR3 extends over 16 amino acids. The CDR3 DNA follows: TGTGCCAGCAGCTTAGACCGCGGGACGGTTCAAGAGACCCAGTACTTC. This gives the protein CASSLDRGTVQETQYF.

The chain carries TRBV30 and TRBJ1-1; D gene unclear. V lost 4 bases, J lost 4 bases, and 10 bases lay in between. This CDR3 region has 12 residues. Germline CDR1 reads GTSNPN; CDR2 reads SVGIG (reference sequence). CDR3 loop: CAWNRVGTEAFF. The CDR3 region has the DNA TGTGCCTGGAATCGGGTCGGCACTGAAGCTTTCTTT.

The V call is TRBV2, the J call TRBJ1-1; D is unclear. The CDR3 runs 13 residues. Trimming took off 5 bases at V and 3 bases at J, with 10 bases between the two ends. CDR1 is SNHLY, CDR2 FYNNEI, per germline. CDR3 sequence: CASSPVGDTEAFF. The DNA for the CDR3 is TGTGCCAGCAGTCCGGTGGGCGACACTGAAGCTTTCTTT.

The V call is TRBV30, the J call TRBJ2-3, with 8 bases fitting TRBD2. The CDR3 contains 14 residues. V dropped 8 bases and J dropped 2; count of bases not matched to a gene: 9. Germline values: CDR1 GTSNPN, CDR2 SVGIG (reference sequence). The DNA of the CDR3 is TGTGCCGCCGGGCCTAGCGGGTTCACAGATACGCAGTATTTT. It is translated as CAAGPSGFTDTQYF.

This clone has only a few counts. The chain recombines TRBV11-1 with TRBJ2-2; D call uncertain. V was cut by 5 bases and J by 1 base, with 8 bases left in between. The CDR3 is 14 residues long. Germline CDR1 and CDR2: SGHAT and FQDESV (reference sequence). The CDR3 sequence is CASSPSKNTGELFF. In DNA form, the CDR3 reads TGTGCCAGCAGCCCTTCGAAGAACACCGGGGAGCTGTTTTTT.

The gene calls are TRBV11-2 and TRBJ1-1; TRBD1 aligns across 9 bases. Germline CDR1 SGHAT, CDR2 FQNNGV. The CDR3 has 18 amino acids. V dropped 5 bases and J dropped 0; count of bases not matched to a gene: 13. DNA of the CDR3: TGTGCCAGCAGCCCAGGGCCCCGACAGGGGGTCGTGAACACTGAAGCTTTCTTT. It encodes CASSPGPRQGVVNTEAFF.

This chain connects TRBV27 to TRBJ2-7, with a tentative D call TRBD1 (5 bases). This CDR3 comprises 13 residues. The germline CDR1 and CDR2 sequences are MNHEY and SMNVEV (reference sequence). Trimming cost V 6 bases and J 2 bases, with 11 bases left between them. The CDR3 is CASSLGHTYEQYF. Written as DNA, the CDR3 is TGTGCCAGCAGCCTCGGACACACCTACGAGCAGTACTTC.

J is TRBJ2-7 and V is TRBV6-5, with 10 bases identical to TRBD1. J gave up 4 bases and V 6 bases, and 6 bases lay outside the gene matches. In germline, CDR1 is MNHEY, CDR2 SVGAGI. The CDR3 is 14 residues long. CDR3: CASRTGTGEYEQYF. CDR3 DNA sequence: TGTGCCAGCAGAACCGGGACAGGGGAATACGAGCAGTACTTC.

This clone was observed at least ten times. J is TRBJ2-5 and V is TRBV5-6, with 10 bases that match TRBD2. The V and J ends lost 0 bases and 4 bases, in that order; junction bases with no gene match: 6. The CDR3 totals 16 residues. CDR1 and CDR2 from the germline V gene are SGHDT and YYEEEE. Here the CDR3 reads CASSLGTSGTAETQYF. CDR3 bases: TGTGCCAGCAGCTTGGGAACTAGCGGGACCGCAGAGACCCAGTACTTC.

The chain uses TRBV10-2 and TRBJ1-2, with 7 bases matching TRBD1. Germline-derived CDR1 and CDR2 are WSHSY and SAAADI. Trimming at V came to 1 base and at J to 1 base, leaving 6 bases not matched to a gene. The CDR3 has 16 residues. CDR3 coding DNA: TGCGCCAGCAGTGAGTACTACCGGGACAGTAACTATGGCTACACCTTC. Its protein product is CASSEYYRDSNYGYTF.